These T cell receptor beta chains were read from a single sample in a study of graft-versus-host responses after intestinal transplantation. Assay: immunoSEQ multiplex PCR; the TCRdb copy retains only in-frame clones and omits some. The sample contains over 85,000 clones, 85% to 95% of which appear only once. These TCRs' antigens remain unknown. Sequencing was performed on unstimulated CD8+ T cells sorted from spleen or lymph node cells, taken before intestinal transplant. The receptors shown here come from a human donor who received an intestinal transplant. CDR3s include the opening cysteine and the closing phenylalanine or tryptophan. The D gene is left open where the match is weak.

V,J,D,DNA,CDR3
TRBV5-4,TRBJ2-5,TRBD1,TGTGCCAGCAGCTTCACAGCCAGGGGGCAAGAGACCCAGTACTTC,CASSFTARGQETQYF
TRBV7-9,TRBJ1-5,-,TGTGCCAGCAGCCTCATAGGCTTCAATCAGCCCCAGCATTTT,CASSLIGFNQPQHF
TRBV27,TRBJ1-1,-,TGTGCCAGCAGTCCCCGGGGGGGGTGGACTGAAGCTTTCTTT,CASSPRGGWTEAFF
TRBV11-2,TRBJ1-2,-,TGTGCCAGCAGCTTAGAGCTACGCAGGGACTATGGCTACACCTTC,CASSLELRRDYGYTF
TRBV27,TRBJ2-1,-,TGTGCCAGCAGTCTTAGGGGGGGCGCCTACAATGAGCAGTTCTTC,CASSLRGGAYNEQFF
TRBV7-2,TRBJ2-4,-,TGTGCCAGCAGCCAAGGGGCCGGAGCCAAAAACATTCAGTACTTC,CASSQGAGAKNIQYF
TRBV2,TRBJ2-7,TRBD1,TGTGCCAGCAGTGGATCGCACGAGGACAGGGTTGGGCACTACGAGCAGTACTTC,CASSGSHEDRVGHYEQYF
TRBV6-1,TRBJ2-7,-,TGTGCCAGCAGTATAACCACAGGGAGTTACTACGAGCAGTACTTC,CASSITTGSYYEQYF
TRBV27,TRBJ2-5,-,TGTGCCAGCAGTTTATACCCCCGGGGGACCCAGTACTTC,CASSLYPRGTQYF
TRBV5-4,TRBJ2-5,TRBD2,TGTGCCAGCAGCCTGGGACTAGCGGGAGGGCCGGGGGAGACCCAGTACTTC,CASSLGLAGGPGETQYF
TRBV9,TRBJ2-7,-,TGTGCCAGCAGCGTAGGGCAGGGCCAACCTAAGGAGCAGTACTTC,CASSVGQGQPKEQYF
TRBV21-1,TRBJ2-7,-,TGTGCCAGCAGCAAAACTAGCGGGACATACGAGCAGTACTTC,CASSKTSGTYEQYF
TRBV4-1,TRBJ2-7,TRBD2,TGCGCCAGCAGCCAAGTGGCTAGCGGGGACTCCTACGAGCAGTACTTC,CASSQVASGDSYEQYF
TRBV29-1,TRBJ2-3,-,TGCAGCGGAAGCACAGATACGCAGTATTTT,CSGSTDTQYF
TRBV5-1,TRBJ2-1,TRBD2,TGCGCCAGCGGTACACTAGCGGGAGGGCCCTACAATGAGCAGTTCTTC,CASGTLAGGPYNEQFF